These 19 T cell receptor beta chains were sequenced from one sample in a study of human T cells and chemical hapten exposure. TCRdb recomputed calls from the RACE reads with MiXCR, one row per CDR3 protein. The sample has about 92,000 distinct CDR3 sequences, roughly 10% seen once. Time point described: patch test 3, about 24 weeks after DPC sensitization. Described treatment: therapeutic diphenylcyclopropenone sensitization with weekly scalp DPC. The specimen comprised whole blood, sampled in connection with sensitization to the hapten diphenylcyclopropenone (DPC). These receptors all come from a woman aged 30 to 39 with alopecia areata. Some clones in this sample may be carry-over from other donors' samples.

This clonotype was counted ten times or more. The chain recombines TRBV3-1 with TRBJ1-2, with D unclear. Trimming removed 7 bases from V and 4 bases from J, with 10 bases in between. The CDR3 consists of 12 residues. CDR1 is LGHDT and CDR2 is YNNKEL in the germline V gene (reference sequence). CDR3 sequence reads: CASTGFFYGYTF. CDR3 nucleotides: TGTGCCAGCACGGGGTTCTTCTATGGCTACACCTTC.

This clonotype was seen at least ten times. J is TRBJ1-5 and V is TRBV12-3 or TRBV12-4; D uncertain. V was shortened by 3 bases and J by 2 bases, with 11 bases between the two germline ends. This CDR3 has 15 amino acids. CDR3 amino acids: CASSFEGIGNQPQHF. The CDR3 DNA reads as TGTGCCAGCAGTTTTGAGGGAATCGGCAATCAGCCCCAGCATTTT.

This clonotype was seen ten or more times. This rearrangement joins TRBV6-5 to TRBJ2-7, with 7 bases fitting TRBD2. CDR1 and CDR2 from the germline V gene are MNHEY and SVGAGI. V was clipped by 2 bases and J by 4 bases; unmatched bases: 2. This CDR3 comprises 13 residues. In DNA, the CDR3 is TGTGCCAGCAGTTACGGGGAGGGGTACGAGCAGTACGTC. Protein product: CASSYGEGYEQYV.

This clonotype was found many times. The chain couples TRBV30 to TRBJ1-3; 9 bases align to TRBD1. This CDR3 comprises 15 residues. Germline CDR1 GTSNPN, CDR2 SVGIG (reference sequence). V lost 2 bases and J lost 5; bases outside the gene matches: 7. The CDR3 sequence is CAWSTGQGTRNTIYF. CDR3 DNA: TGTGCCTGGAGTACGGGACAGGGAACCAGAAACACCATATATTTT.

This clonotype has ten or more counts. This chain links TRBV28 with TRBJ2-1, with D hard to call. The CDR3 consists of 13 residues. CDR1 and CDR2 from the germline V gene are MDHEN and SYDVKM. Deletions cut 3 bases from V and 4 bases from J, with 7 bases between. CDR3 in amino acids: CASSFQIYNEQFF. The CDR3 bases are TGTGCCAGCAGTTTCCAGATTTACAATGAGCAGTTCTTC.

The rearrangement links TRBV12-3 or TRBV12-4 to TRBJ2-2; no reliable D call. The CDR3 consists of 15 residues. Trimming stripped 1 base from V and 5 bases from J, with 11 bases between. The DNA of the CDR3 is TGTGCCAGCAGTTTAGGAGGAGTTTCAACCGGGGAGCTGTTTTTT. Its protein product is CASSLGGVSTGELFF.

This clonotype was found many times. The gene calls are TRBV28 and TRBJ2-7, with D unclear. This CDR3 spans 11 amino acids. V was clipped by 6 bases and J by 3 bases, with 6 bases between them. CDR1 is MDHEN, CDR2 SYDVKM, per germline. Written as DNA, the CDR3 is TGTGCCAGCAGCCTGGGCTACGAGCAGTACTTC. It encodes CASSLGYEQYF.

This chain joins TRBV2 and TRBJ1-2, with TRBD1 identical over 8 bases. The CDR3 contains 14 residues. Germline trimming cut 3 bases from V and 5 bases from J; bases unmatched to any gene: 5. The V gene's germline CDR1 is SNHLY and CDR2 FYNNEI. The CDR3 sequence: CASSDGQGSYGYTF. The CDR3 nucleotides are TGTGCCAGCAGTGACGGACAGGGTTCATATGGCTACACCTTC. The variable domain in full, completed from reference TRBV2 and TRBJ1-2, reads EPEVTQTPSHQVTQMGQEVILRCVPISNHLYFYWYRQILGQKVEFLVSFYNNEISEKSEIFDDQFSVERPDGSNFTLKIRSTKLEDSAMYFCASSDGQGSYGYTFGSGTRLTVV.

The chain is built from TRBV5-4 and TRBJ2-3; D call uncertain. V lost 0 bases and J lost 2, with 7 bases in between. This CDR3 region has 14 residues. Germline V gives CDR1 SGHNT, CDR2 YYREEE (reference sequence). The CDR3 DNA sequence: TGTGCCAGCAGCTTGGAATTAAACACAGATACGCAGTATTTT. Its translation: CASSLELNTDTQYF.

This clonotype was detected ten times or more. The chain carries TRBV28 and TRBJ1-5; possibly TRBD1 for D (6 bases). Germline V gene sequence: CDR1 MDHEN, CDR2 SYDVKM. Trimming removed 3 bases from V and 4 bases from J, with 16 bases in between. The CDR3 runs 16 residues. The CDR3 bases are TGTGCCAGCAGTTTGGGCGGGACACCAAAAAATCAGCCCCAGCATTTT. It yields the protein CASSLGGTPKNQPQHF.

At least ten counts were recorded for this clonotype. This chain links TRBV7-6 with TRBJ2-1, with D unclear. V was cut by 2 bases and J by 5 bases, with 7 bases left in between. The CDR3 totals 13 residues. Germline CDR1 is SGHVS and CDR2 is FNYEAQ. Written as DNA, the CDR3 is TGTGCCAGCAGCTTATCGACTCACAATGAGCAGTTCTTC. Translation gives CASSLSTHNEQFF.

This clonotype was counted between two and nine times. CDR3 residues: CASSPPGGPTYEQYF. As DNA, the CDR3 is TGTGCCAGCAGTCCCCCCGGAGGGCCTACCTACGAGCAGTACTTC. The rearrangement joins TRBV28 to TRBJ2-7; the D gene is possibly TRBD2 (6 bases). Trimming removed 5 bases at V and 2 bases at J, with 16 bases between. From germline, CDR1 is MDHEN and CDR2 SYDVKM. The CDR3 spans 15 residues.

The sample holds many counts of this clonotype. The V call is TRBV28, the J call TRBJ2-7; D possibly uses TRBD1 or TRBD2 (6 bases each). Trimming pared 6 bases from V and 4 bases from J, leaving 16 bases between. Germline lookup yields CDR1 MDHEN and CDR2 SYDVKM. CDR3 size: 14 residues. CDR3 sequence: CASSPSGASYEQYF. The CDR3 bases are TGTGCCAGCAGCCCCTCGGGGGCGTCGTACGAGCAGTACTTC.

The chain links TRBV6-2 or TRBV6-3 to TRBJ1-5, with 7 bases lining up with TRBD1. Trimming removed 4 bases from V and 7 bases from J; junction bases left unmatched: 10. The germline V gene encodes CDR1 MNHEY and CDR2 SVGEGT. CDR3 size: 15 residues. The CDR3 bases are TGTGCCAGCAGTTGGATCTCTCAGGGGGACCAGCCCCAGCATTTT. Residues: CASSWISQGDQPQHF.

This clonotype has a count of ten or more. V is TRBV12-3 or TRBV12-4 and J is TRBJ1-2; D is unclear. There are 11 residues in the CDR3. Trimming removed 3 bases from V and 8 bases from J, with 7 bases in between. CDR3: CASSLNRGYTF. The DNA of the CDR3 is TGTGCCAGCAGTTTGAATCGCGGCTACACCTTC.

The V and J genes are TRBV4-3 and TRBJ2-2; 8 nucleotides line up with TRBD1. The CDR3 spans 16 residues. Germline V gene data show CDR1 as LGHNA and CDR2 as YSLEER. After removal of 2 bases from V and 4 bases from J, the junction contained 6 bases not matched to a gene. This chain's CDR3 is CASSQQGQVSTGELFF. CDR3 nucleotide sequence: TGCGCCAGCAGCCAACAGGGACAGGTGTCCACCGGGGAGCTGTTTTTT.

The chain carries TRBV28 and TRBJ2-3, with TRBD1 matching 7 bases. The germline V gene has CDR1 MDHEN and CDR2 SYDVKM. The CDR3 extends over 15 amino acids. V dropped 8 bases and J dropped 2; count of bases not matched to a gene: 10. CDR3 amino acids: CASCPPGQNTDTQYF. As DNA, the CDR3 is TGTGCCAGCTGCCCCCCGGGACAGAACACAGATACGCAGTATTTT.

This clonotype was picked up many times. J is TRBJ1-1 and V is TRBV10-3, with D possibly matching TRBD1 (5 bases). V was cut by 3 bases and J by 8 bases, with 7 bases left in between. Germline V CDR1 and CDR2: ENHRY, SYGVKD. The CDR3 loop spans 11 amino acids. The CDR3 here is CAISERTEAFF. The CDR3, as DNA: TGTGCCATCAGTGAAAGGACAGAAGCTTTCTTT.

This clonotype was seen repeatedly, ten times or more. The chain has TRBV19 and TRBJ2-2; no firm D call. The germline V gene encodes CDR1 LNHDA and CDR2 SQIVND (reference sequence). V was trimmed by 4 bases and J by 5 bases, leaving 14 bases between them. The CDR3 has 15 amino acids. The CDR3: CASSTSGRRTGELFF. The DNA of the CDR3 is TGTGCCAGTAGTACCTCCGGACGGCGGACCGGGGAGCTGTTTTTT.